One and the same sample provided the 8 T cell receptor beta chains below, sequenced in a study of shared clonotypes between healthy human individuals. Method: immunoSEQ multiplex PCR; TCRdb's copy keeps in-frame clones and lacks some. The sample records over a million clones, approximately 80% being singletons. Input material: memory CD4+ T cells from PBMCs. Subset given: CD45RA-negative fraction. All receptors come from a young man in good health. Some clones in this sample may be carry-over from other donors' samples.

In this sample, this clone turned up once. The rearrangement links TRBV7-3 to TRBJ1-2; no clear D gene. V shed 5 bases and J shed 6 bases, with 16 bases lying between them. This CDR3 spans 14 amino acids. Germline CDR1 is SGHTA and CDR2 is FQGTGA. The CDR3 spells CASSPQRAAHGYTF. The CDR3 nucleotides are TGTGCCAGCAGCCCACAAAGGGCAGCTCATGGCTACACCTTC.

CDR3 nucleotide sequence: TGTGCCTGGAGTCTCCTGGGGGGTAACATTCAGTACTTC. Its translation: CAWSLLGGNIQYF. V gene TRBV30 combines with J gene TRBJ2-4; D possibly corresponds to TRBD2 (6 bases). V lost 2 bases to trimming and J lost 7 bases, with 12 bases between them. CDR3 length: 13 residues. CDR1 and CDR2 from the germline V gene are GTSNPN and SVGIG (reference sequence). The variable domain in full, completed from reference TRBV30 and TRBJ2-4, reads SQTIHQWPATLVQPVGSPLSLECTVEGTSNPNLYWYRQAAGRGLQLLFYSVGIGQISSEVPQNLSASRPQDRQFILSSKKLLLSDSGFYLCAWSLLGGNIQYFGAGTRLSVL.

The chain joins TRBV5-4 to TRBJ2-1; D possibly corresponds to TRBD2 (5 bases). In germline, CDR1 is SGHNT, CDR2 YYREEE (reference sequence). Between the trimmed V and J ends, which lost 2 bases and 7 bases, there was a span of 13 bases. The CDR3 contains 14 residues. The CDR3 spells CASSLSGRVNEQFF. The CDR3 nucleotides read TGTGCCAGCAGCTTAAGTGGGCGGGTTAATGAGCAGTTCTTC.

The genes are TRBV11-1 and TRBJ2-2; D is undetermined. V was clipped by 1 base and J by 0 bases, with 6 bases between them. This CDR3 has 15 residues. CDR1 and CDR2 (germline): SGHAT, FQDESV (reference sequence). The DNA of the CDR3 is TGTGCCAGCAGCTTAGGACATACGAACACCGGGGAGCTGTTTTTT. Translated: CASSLGHTNTGELFF.

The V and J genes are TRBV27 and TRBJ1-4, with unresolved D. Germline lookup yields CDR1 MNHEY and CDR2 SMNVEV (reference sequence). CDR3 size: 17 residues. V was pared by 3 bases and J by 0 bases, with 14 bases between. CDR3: CASSFKKEPTTNEKLFF. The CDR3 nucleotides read TGTGCCAGCAGTTTCAAGAAGGAGCCGACAACTAATGAAAAACTGTTTTTT.

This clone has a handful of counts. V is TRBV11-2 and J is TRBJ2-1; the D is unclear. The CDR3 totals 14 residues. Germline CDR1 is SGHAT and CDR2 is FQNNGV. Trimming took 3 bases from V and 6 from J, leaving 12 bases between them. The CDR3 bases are TGTGCCAGCAGCTTTAACGCGGTAACCAATGAGCAGTTCTTC. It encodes CASSFNAVTNEQFF.

The CDR3 here is CASSQDGGFNQPQHF. CDR3 nucleotides: TGTGCCAGCAGCCAGGACGGGGGTTTCAATCAGCCCCAGCATTTT. The chain has TRBV7-8 and TRBJ1-5; D is perhaps TRBD1 (5 bases). Germline V gene data show CDR1 as SGHVS and CDR2 as FQNEAQ. The CDR3 has 15 amino acids. Trimming left V 5 bases short and J 3 bases short, with 14 bases between.

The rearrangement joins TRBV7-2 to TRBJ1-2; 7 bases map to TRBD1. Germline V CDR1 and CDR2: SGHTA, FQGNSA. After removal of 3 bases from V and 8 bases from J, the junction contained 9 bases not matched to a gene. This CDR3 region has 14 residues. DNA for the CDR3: TGTGCCAGCAGCTTTCGACAGGGAACAAGAGGCTACACCTTC. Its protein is CASSFRQGTRGYTF. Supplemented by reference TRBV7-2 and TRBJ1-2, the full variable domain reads GAGVSQSPSNKVTEKGKDVELRCDPISGHTALYWYRQSLGQGLEFLIYFQGNSAPDKSGLPSDRFSAERTGGSVSTLTIQRTQQEDSAVYLCASSFRQGTRGYTFGSGTRLTVV.